The 32 T cell receptor beta chains in this list originate from one sample, sequenced in a study of cytomegalovirus exposure and HLA in healthy donors. Use of 60 Vbeta and 13 Jbeta primers characterized the PCR. TCRdb's copy holds only in-frame clones and misses some; the assay was immunoSEQ multiplex PCR. The table shows 95,000 to 150,000 clones, with about 74% occurring only once. The source material was PBMCs. The receptors stem from a woman between 50 and 59 years old in good health and CMV-seropositive.

This sequence joins TRBV2 and TRBJ2-1, with a tentative D call TRBD1 (6 bases). Between the trimmed V and J ends, which lost 5 bases and 0 bases, there was a span of 11 bases. The CDR3 spans 15 residues. From germline, CDR1 is SNHLY and CDR2 FYNNEI. DNA of the CDR3: TGTGCCAGCAGTTTACAGGGTTCCTCCTACAATGAGCAGTTCTTC. It specifies CASSLQGSSYNEQFF.

The rearrangement joins TRBV2 to TRBJ1-2; D possibly corresponds to TRBD1 (5 bases). This CDR3 region has 18 residues. Germline CDR1 reads SNHLY; CDR2 reads FYNNEI. V lost 3 bases to trimming and J lost 4 bases, with 24 bases between them. CDR3 in amino acids: CASSEFKTGHLTGYGYTF. DNA for the CDR3: TGTGCCAGCAGTGAGTTTAAAACAGGACACCTCACGGGCTATGGCTACACCTTC.

On this clone itself: An end of the junction does not agree with germline; a read error may underlie this. The chain uses TRBV5-6 and TRBJ1-1, with no clear D. Germline CDR1 reads SGHDT; CDR2 reads YYEEEE. CDR3 length: 14 amino acids. The CDR3 spells CVSSLMYRNTEAFF. CDR3 coding DNA: TGTGTCAGCAGCTTGATGTACAGGAACACTGAAGCTTTCTTT. The variable domain in full, completed from reference TRBV5-6 and TRBJ1-1, reads DAGVTQSPTHLIKTRGQQVTLRCSPKSGHDTVSWYQQALGQGPQFIFQYYEEEERQRGNFPDRFSGHQFPNYSSELNVNALLLGDSALYLCVSSLMYRNTEAFFGQGTRLTVV.

This sequence joins TRBV5-1 and TRBJ1-5, with 7 bases identical to TRBD1. Per germline, CDR1 SGHRS and CDR2 YFSETQ. The CDR3 runs to 17 residues. V trimming: 0 bases; J trimming: 2 bases; junction bases outside the gene matches: 8. In nucleotides, the CDR3 is TGCGCCAGCAGCTTGGGGACAGGTGCTCGCGGCAATCAGCCCCAGCATTTT. This sequence encodes CASSLGTGARGNQPQHF.

V usage is TRBV6-5 and J usage is TRBJ1-4; 8 bases agree with TRBD1. V was pared by 0 bases and J by 6 bases, with 6 bases of the junction left unmatched. Germline assignment: CDR1 MNHEY and CDR2 SVGAGI. The CDR3 is made up of 16 amino acids. CDR3 in amino acids: CASSYSQGALYEKLFF. CDR3 sequence (DNA): TGTGCCAGCAGTTACTCGCAGGGGGCGCTTTATGAAAAACTGTTTTTT.

The chain uses TRBV6-5 and TRBJ2-7; no firm D call. The CDR3 sequence is 13 residues long. The germline CDR1 and CDR2 sequences are MNHEY and SVGAGI. V was clipped by 5 bases and J by 1 base, with 9 bases between them. The CDR3: CASSEVRSYEQYF. CDR3 bases: TGTGCCAGCAGTGAGGTACGGTCCTACGAGCAGTACTTC.

This chain uses TRBV4-1 with TRBJ2-7; TRBD2 matches 9 bases. The CDR3 runs to 13 residues. Germline CDR1 and CDR2: MGHRA and YSYEKL. Unmatched junction bases numbered 5, after V lost 4 bases and J lost 7 bases. CDR3 sequence: CASSPGLAQEQYF. The CDR3 DNA sequence: TGCGCCAGCAGCCCGGGACTAGCCCAAGAGCAGTACTTC.

The table lists this clone with a few counts. The chain is built from TRBV7-2 and TRBJ2-5; maybe TRBD2 (6 bases). The CDR3 is 15 residues long. The ends were cut back, 5 bases at V and 3 bases at J, with 16 bases in the middle. Germline CDR1 SGHTA, CDR2 FQGNSA. The chain's CDR3 is CASSLGTSNKETQYF. CDR3 coding DNA: TGTGCCAGCAGCCTGGGAACTAGCAATAAAGAGACCCAGTACTTC.

V and J are TRBV5-1 and TRBJ2-3; no firm D call. Looked up from germline, CDR1 is SGHRS and CDR2 is YFSETQ. This CDR3 is 14 amino acids long. Trimming removed 3 bases at V and 2 bases at J, with 10 bases between. The CDR3 loop reads CASSSDRVTDTQYF. The CDR3 nucleotides read TGCGCCAGCAGCTCTGACCGGGTCACAGATACGCAGTATTTT.

Regarding this clone: The identical CDR3 is also encoded by other nucleotide sequences in the sample. This chain connects TRBV18 to TRBJ2-5; 7 positions match TRBD2. The CDR3 loop spans 14 amino acids. The ends lost 4 bases at V and 2 bases at J; junction bases unmatched: 4. Germline V gene lookup returns CDR1 KGHSH and CDR2 LQKENI. DNA for the CDR3: TGTGCCAGCTCACGGGGAGGGCTACAAGAGACCCAGTACTTC. Amino acid sequence: CASSRGGLQETQYF.

The chain is built from TRBV6-1 and TRBJ2-7; 11 bases are shared with TRBD1. CDR1 is MNHNS and CDR2 is SASEGT in the germline V gene. The CDR3 sequence is 15 residues long. Losses at the gene ends were 7 bases for V and 3 bases for J; bases not matched to a gene: 8. CDR3 bases: TGTGCCAGCATGCAACCGGGACAGGGGGTCTACGAGCAGTACTTC. Protein: CASMQPGQGVYEQYF.

This clone has only one observation. The chain carries TRBV7-3 and TRBJ1-3; D possibly corresponds to TRBD1 (6 bases). This CDR3 spans 14 amino acids. The ends were cut back, 1 base at V and 9 bases at J, with 13 bases in the middle. Germline V gene data show CDR1 as SGHTA and CDR2 as FQGTGA. DNA of the CDR3: TGTGCCAGCAGCTTAAGTTCGGGGGGCAGCACCATATATTTT. As protein: CASSLSSGGSTIYF. Supplemented by reference TRBV7-3 and TRBJ1-3, the full variable domain reads GAGVSQTPSNKVTEKGKYVELRCDPISGHTALYWYRQSLGQGPEFLIYFQGTGAADDSGLPNDRFFAVRPEGSVSTLKIQRTERGDSAVYLCASSLSSGGSTIYFGEGSWLTVV.

The CDR3 sequence: CAASRDSYNEQFF. The CDR3 region has the DNA TGTGCCGCCTCCCGCGACTCCTACAATGAGCAGTTCTTC. The chain links TRBV10-3 to TRBJ2-1; D is uncertain. Germline CDR1 is ENHRY and CDR2 is SYGVKD. The V end was cut by 11 bases, the J end by 0 bases, with 11 bases between. The CDR3 length is 13 residues.

The chain joins TRBV4-1 to TRBJ1-2, with 11 bases lining up with TRBD1. CDR3 length equals 17 residues. Germline trimming cut 2 bases from V and 5 bases from J; bases unmatched to any gene: 10. The germline V gene has CDR1 MGHRA and CDR2 YSYEKL. The DNA for the CDR3 is TGCGCCAGCAGCCAATTTGGGGGGGACAGGGGGGTTTATGGCTACACCTTC. This codes for CASSQFGGDRGVYGYTF.

This sequence joins TRBV19 and TRBJ2-5, with 9 bases fitting TRBD1. Judging by the DNA end, TRBJ2-7 fits better; the J call may be wrong. The germline V gene has CDR1 LNHDA and CDR2 SQIVND (reference sequence). The CDR3 covers 15 residues. CDR3 bases: TGTGCCAGTAGTAGTCCTTGGACAGGGGCGGCCGAGCAGTACTTC. Translating gives CASSSPWTGAAEQYF.

This clone was detected once. The chain uses TRBV6-1 and TRBJ1-6; TRBD1 aligns across 11 bases. V gave up 4 bases and J gave up 4 bases; unmatched junction bases: 3. This CDR3 region has 16 residues. The germline V gene encodes CDR1 MNHNS and CDR2 SASEGT. CDR3 nucleotide sequence: TGTGCCAGCAGTGGGGGGACAGGGGGTTATAATTCACCCCTCCACTTT. This gives the protein CASSGGTGGYNSPLHF.

The chain joins TRBV7-2 to TRBJ1-4; a possible D gene is TRBD1 (5 bases). CDR3 length: 14 amino acids. Trimming shortened V by 5 bases and J by 8 bases, and 15 bases separated the two germline ends. Looked up from germline, CDR1 is SGHTA and CDR2 is FQGNSA. The CDR3 here is CASSLGQPREKLFF. In DNA form, the CDR3 reads TGTGCCAGCAGCCTGGGGCAGCCCCGGGAAAAACTGTTTTTT.

The rearrangement uses TRBV28 and TRBJ2-7; 8 positions match TRBD1. CDR1 MDHEN and CDR2 SYDVKM come from the germline V gene. The CDR3 runs to 15 residues. V was clipped by 2 bases and J by 5 bases; unmatched bases: 8. CDR3: CASSLVGQGADEQYF. CDR3 coding DNA: TGTGCCAGCAGTTTAGTTGGACAGGGTGCGGACGAGCAGTACTTC. Full variable domain (outside the CDR3, taken from reference TRBV28 and TRBJ2-7): DVKVTQSSRYLVKRTGEKVFLECVQDMDHENMFWYRQDPGLGLRLIYFSYDVKMKEKGDIPEGYSVSREKKERFSLILESASTNQTSMYLCASSLVGQGADEQYFGPGTRLTVT.

This rearrangement joins TRBV7-2 to TRBJ2-5; 7 bases agree with TRBD1. The CDR3 runs to 14 residues. The V gene's germline CDR1 is SGHTA and CDR2 FQGNSA. V trimming: 3 bases; J trimming: 0 bases; junction bases outside the gene matches: 1. The CDR3 protein is CASSFRGYQETQYF. The CDR3 DNA sequence: TGTGCCAGCAGCTTCAGGGGGTACCAAGAGACCCAGTACTTC. Looking up the rest from reference TRBV7-2 and TRBJ2-5 gives the full variable domain: GAGVSQSPSNKVTEKGKDVELRCDPISGHTALYWYRQSLGQGLEFLIYFQGNSAPDKSGLPSDRFSAERTGGSVSTLTIQRTQQEDSAVYLCASSFRGYQETQYFGPGTRLLVL.

This clone occurred many times. The chain recombines TRBV7-2 with TRBJ2-1, with D perhaps matching TRBD1 (6 bases). The CDR3 covers 15 residues. The germline V gene has CDR1 SGHTA and CDR2 FQGNSA. Between the trimmed V and J ends, which lost 1 base and 7 bases, there was a span of 14 bases. Here the CDR3 reads CASSLDRMGANEQFF. The DNA for the CDR3 is TGTGCCAGCAGCTTAGACCGCATGGGGGCGAATGAGCAGTTCTTC.

The CDR3 loop is CASSIRDQPQHF. The CDR3, as DNA: TGTGCCAGTAGTATCCGGGATCAGCCCCAGCATTTT. J is TRBJ1-5 and V is TRBV19; D remains unclear. Germline CDR1 LNHDA, CDR2 SQIVND (reference sequence). Trimming cost V 3 bases and J 5 bases, with 5 bases left between them. The CDR3 has 12 residues. Full variable domain (outside the CDR3, taken from reference TRBV19 and TRBJ1-5): DGGITQSPKYLFRKEGQNVTLSCEQNLNHDAMYWYRQDPGQGLRLIYYSQIVNDFQKGDIAEGYSVSREKKESFPLTVTSAQKNPTAFYLCASSIRDQPQHFGDGTRLSIL.

This clone was observed once. The chain combines TRBV5-4 with TRBJ2-1, with 9 bases lining up with TRBD2. The CDR3 consists of 14 residues. V was clipped by 6 bases and J by 5 bases; unmatched bases: 6. CDR1 is SGHNT and CDR2 is YYREEE in the germline V gene (reference sequence). DNA for the CDR3: TGTGCCAGCACTGGGGCGGGGGGGAACAATGAGCAGTTCTTC. This gives the protein CASTGAGGNNEQFF.

The gene calls are TRBV7-2 and TRBJ1-3; D is ambiguous. Germline lookup yields CDR1 SGHTA and CDR2 FQGNSA. The CDR3 has 14 amino acids. Trimming took off 0 bases at V and 4 bases at J, with 7 bases between the two ends. As DNA, the CDR3 is TGTGCCAGCAGCTTAGCGTCGGGGGGAAACACCATATATTTT. This codes for CASSLASGGNTIYF.

The V gene is TRBV12-5, the J gene TRBJ2-2, with 9 bases that match TRBD1. V was clipped by 6 bases and J by 6 bases; unmatched bases: 8. The CDR3 is 15 amino acids. Germline V lookup: CDR1 LGHNT, CDR2 FRNRAP. DNA of the CDR3: TGTGCTAGTGGACTCGGACAGGGGACATCCGGGGAGCTGTTTTTT. This encodes CASGLGQGTSGELFF.

Concerning this clone: At the DNA level, this CDR3 is encoded by other sequences in the same sample as well. This chain uses TRBV5-1 with TRBJ1-2; TRBD1 agrees at 10 bases. CDR1 SGHRS and CDR2 YFSETQ come from the germline V gene. This CDR3 contains 13 residues. J gave up 7 bases and V 2 bases, and 2 bases lay outside the gene matches. This CDR3 reads CASSLGTGVGYTF. The CDR3 bases are TGCGCCAGCAGCTTAGGGACAGGGGTTGGCTACACCTTC.

V gene TRBV7-8 combines with J gene TRBJ2-5; 9 bases line up with TRBD1. J was trimmed by 5 bases and V by 4 bases; bases with no gene match: 5. This CDR3 is 14 amino acids long. CDR1 is SGHVS, CDR2 FQNEAQ, per germline. This CDR3 is CASSWGQGIETQYF. CDR3 in DNA: TGTGCCAGCAGCTGGGGACAGGGAATCGAGACCCAGTACTTC. The whole variable domain, filled in from reference TRBV7-8 and TRBJ2-5, reads GAGVSQSPRYKVAKRGQDVALRCDPISGHVSLFWYQQALGQGPEFLTYFQNEAQLDKSGLPSDRFFAERPEGSVSTLKIQRTQQEDSAVYLCASSWGQGIETQYFGPGTRLLVL.

This clone has just one count. This chain links TRBV11-2 with TRBJ2-5, with TRBD1 matching 7 bases. CDR3 length equals 19 residues. The trim removed 2 bases at V and 2 bases at J, leaving 17 bases unmatched. CDR1 is SGHAT and CDR2 is FQNNGV in the germline V gene. Here the CDR3 DNA reads TGTGCCAGCAGCTTATCATGGGACCTAGACAGGGAAAAGCAAGAGACCCAGTACTTC. Protein: CASSLSWDLDREKQETQYF.

This clone came up once. This chain uses TRBV7-2 with TRBJ2-5; no firm D call. V gave up 3 bases and J gave up 5 bases, with 10 bases separating them. Germline CDR1 is SGHTA and CDR2 is FQGNSA. There are 13 residues in the CDR3. The CDR3 region is CASSLGRWETQYF. Here the CDR3 DNA reads TGTGCCAGCAGCTTGGGCCGCTGGGAGACCCAGTACTTC.

This clone showed up just a few times. The gene calls are TRBV6-5 and TRBJ2-3; no definite D call. The CDR3 is made up of 15 amino acids. Germline CDR1 and CDR2: MNHEY and SVGAGI. V was trimmed by 0 bases and J by 4 bases, leaving 11 bases between them. CDR3 DNA: TGTGCCAGCAGTTACTCGTCGCTATCCGCAGATACGCAGTATTTT. Its protein is CASSYSSLSADTQYF.

V usage is TRBV14 and J usage is TRBJ2-2; D is undetermined. Trimming took off 1 base at V and 2 bases at J, with 14 bases between the two ends. The germline CDR1 and CDR2 sequences are SGHDN and FVKESK. The CDR3 is 17 residues long. In DNA, the CDR3 is TGTGCCAGCAGCCAAGCATCCTCGAGATTTAACACCGGGGAGCTGTTTTTT. Protein sequence: CASSQASSRFNTGELFF.

The CDR3 bases are TGTGCCAGTAGTAGTTTCTTGAGCTCCTATAATTCACCCCTCCACTTT. It codes for CASSSFLSSYNSPLHF. V gene TRBV19 combines with J gene TRBJ1-6, with D unresolved. Trimming removed 4 bases at V and 0 bases at J, with 10 bases between. The CDR3 is made up of 16 amino acids. Germline V lookup: CDR1 LNHDA, CDR2 SQIVND (reference sequence). The whole variable domain, filled in from reference TRBV19 and TRBJ1-6, reads DGGITQSPKYLFRKEGQNVTLSCEQNLNHDAMYWYRQDPGQGLRLIYYSQIVNDFQKGDIAEGYSVSREKKESFPLTVTSAQKNPTAFYLCASSSFLSSYNSPLHFGNGTRLTVT.

The chain links TRBV7-9 to TRBJ2-1, with TRBD2 as a possible D gene (5 bases). Germline CDR1 SEHNR, CDR2 FQNEAQ (reference sequence). The CDR3 is 14 residues long. V lost 3 bases to trimming and J lost 8 bases, with 14 bases between them. CDR3 sequence: CASSLFEGGYEQFF. As DNA, the CDR3 is TGTGCCAGCAGCTTGTTTGAGGGTGGGTATGAGCAGTTCTTC.